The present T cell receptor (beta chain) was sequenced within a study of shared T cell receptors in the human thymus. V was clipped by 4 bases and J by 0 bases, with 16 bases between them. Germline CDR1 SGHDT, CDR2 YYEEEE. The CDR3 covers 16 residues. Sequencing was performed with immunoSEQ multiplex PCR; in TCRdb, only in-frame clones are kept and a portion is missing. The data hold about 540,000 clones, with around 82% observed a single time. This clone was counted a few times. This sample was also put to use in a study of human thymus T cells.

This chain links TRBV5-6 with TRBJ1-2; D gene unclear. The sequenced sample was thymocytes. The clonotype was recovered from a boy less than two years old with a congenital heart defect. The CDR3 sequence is CASSPASAIANYGYTF. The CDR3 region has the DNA TGTGCCAGCAGCCCTGCCTCTGCAATAGCTAACTATGGCTACACCTTC. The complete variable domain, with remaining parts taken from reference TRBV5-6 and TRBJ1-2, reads DAGVTQSPTHLIKTRGQQVTLRCSPKSGHDTVSWYQQALGQGPQFIFQYYEEEERQRGNFPDRFSGHQFPNYSSELNVNALLLGDSALYLCASSPASAIANYGYTFGSGTRLTVV.